This is a list of T cell receptor beta chains from one sample in a study of lymphopenia after photon versus proton radiotherapy. Repertoires were generated with immunoSEQ multiplex PCR, while TCRdb's copy carries only in-frame clones and drops some. The data show about 160,000 clones, 70% to 90% seen once. The sequencing here drew on peripheral blood, taken from a patient treated with photon-based radiotherapy. These receptors were collected from a man between 50 and 59 years old with gastric cancer. The CDR3 runs from the conserved cysteine through the conserved F or W. A D gene is named only where the DNA matches it firmly. A row's size may be missing; if present it is once, few, many or a size class.

cdr3_length	j_call	d_call	clone_size	v_call	cdr3_nt	cdr3_aa
16	TRBJ1-1	TRBD1	NA	TRBV4-1	TGCGCCAGCAGCCCTGGGACAGGGAAGGGAGAAACTGAAGCTTTCTTT	CASSPGTGKGETEAFF
15	TRBJ2-2	NA	NA	TRBV14	TGTGCCAGCAGCCAACAGGGGCCGCGGGCCGGGGAGCTGTTTTTT	CASSQQGPRAGELFF
13	TRBJ1-3	NA	NA	TRBV19	TGTGCCAGTAGTGGGAATGGTGGAAACACCATATATTTT	CASSGNGGNTIYF
15	TRBJ1-4	NA	once	TRBV7-9	TGTGCCAGCAGCTTAGGCCAGAGGATTAAGGAAAAACTGTTTTTT	CASSLGQRIKEKLFF
11	TRBJ1-2	NA	NA	TRBV30	TGTGCCTGGGGGTTTAACTATGGCTACACCTTC	CAWGFNYGYTF
15	TRBJ2-1	NA	once	TRBV5-4	TGTGCCAGCAGCTTGGAGGGGCTGTCCTACAATGAGCAGTTCTTC	CASSLEGLSYNEQFF
15	TRBJ1-1	NA	once	TRBV5-6	TGTGCCAGCAGCTTGTCGGCAGCCTATAACACTGAAGCTTTCTTT	CASSLSAAYNTEAFF
16	TRBJ1-5	NA	NA	TRBV6-6	TGTGCCAGCAGAACGACCACTACAGGGTTGGGGCAGCCCCAGCATTTT	CASRTTTTGLGQPQHF
17	TRBJ2-4	NA	NA	TRBV12-2	TGTGCAAGTCGCTTAATAGTCTCTGCCTTAGCCAAAAACATTCAGTACTTC	CASRLIVSALAKNIQYF
11	TRBJ1-1	NA	NA	TRBV28	TGTGCCACCAAGGGGTCTACTGAAGCTTTCTTT	CATKGSTEAFF
16	TRBJ2-1	TRBD2	NA	TRBV18	TGTGCCAGCTCACAGTCCCGCGCGGGAGGGTACAATGAGCAGTTCTTC	CASSQSRAGGYNEQFF
14	TRBJ2-5	TRBD1	NA	TRBV19	TGTGCCAGTAGATCCCAGGGGGAACTAGAGACCCAGTACTTC	CASRSQGELETQYF
15	TRBJ2-7	TRBD1	NA	TRBV18	TGTGCCAGCTCACCCCGACAGGGGCTCTCCTACGAGCAGTACTTC	CASSPRQGLSYEQYF
15	TRBJ2-1	TRBD2	NA	TRBV29-1	TGCAGCGTAGTAGGACTAGCGGGAAGCTACAATGAGCAGTTCTTC	CSVVGLAGSYNEQFF
15	TRBJ2-1	TRBD2	NA	TRBV19	TGTGCCAGTAGTATCGGACTAGCTAGTGTCAATGAGCAGTTCTTC	CASSIGLASVNEQFF
11	TRBJ2-4	NA	NA	TRBV30	TGTGCCTGGAGTAACAGGGAGTTTCAGTACTTC	CAWSNREFQYF
15	TRBJ1-1	TRBD1	once	TRBV19	TGTGCCAGTAGCGATTACAGGGGGAAGTCCACTGAAGCTTTCTTT	CASSDYRGKSTEAFF
14	TRBJ1-5	NA	NA	TRBV2	TGTGCCAGCAGTGAAGACGGGAGCAATCAGCCCCAGCATTTT	CASSEDGSNQPQHF
16	TRBJ2-7	TRBD1	once	TRBV23-1	TGCGCCAGCAGTCACCCCTGGGGACAGCATTCCTACGAGCAGTACTTC	CASSHPWGQHSYEQYF
15	TRBJ1-4	NA	NA	TRBV28	TGTGCCAGCAGCCCGACAGTTGCAACTAATGAAAAACTGTTTTTT	CASSPTVATNEKLFF
16	TRBJ1-5	NA	NA	TRBV7-2	TGTGCCAGCAGCTCAAGGGGGGCAGGCTTGGGTCAGCCCCAGCATTTT	CASSSRGAGLGQPQHF
15	TRBJ1-1	NA	NA	TRBV7-2	TGTGCCAGCAGTCCCCGAGGTACGGGGAACACTGAAGCTTTCTTT	CASSPRGTGNTEAFF
13	TRBJ2-5	NA	NA	TRBV30	TGTGCCTGGATGGGGACGGAGGTAGAGACCCAGTACTTC	CAWMGTEVETQYF
15	TRBJ1-2	TRBD1	NA	TRBV6-6	TGTGCCAGCAGTACCCGAGACAGGGGATTACCGGGCTACACCTTC	CASSTRDRGLPGYTF
14	TRBJ2-1	TRBD2	NA	TRBV11-2	TGTGCCAGCAGGGTAGCGGGAGGAATGAATGAGCAGTTCTTC	CASRVAGGMNEQFF
15	TRBJ2-7	TRBD2	NA	TRBV28	TGTGCCAGCAGTCCCCCTGGGGCGGGAGACTACGAGCAGTACTTC	CASSPPGAGDYEQYF